Reported below is one T cell receptor beta chain. The data stem from a study of shared clonotypes between healthy human individuals. The table came from immunoSEQ multiplex PCR; TCRdb's copy has only in-frame clones and leaves some out. This table has 2 million to 2.5 million clones, over 85% appearing once. The V and J ends lost 5 bases and 1 base respectively, with 9 bases between them. The CDR3 totals 13 residues. Germline assignment: CDR1 SEHNR and CDR2 FQNEAQ (reference sequence). V gene TRBV7-9 combines with J gene TRBJ2-7; unclear D gene. Source material: naive CD4+ T cells from PBMCs. Subset noted: CD45RA+ positively selected. The source is a man between 18 and 35 years old in good health. Some clones in this sample may be carry-over from other donors' samples. The CDR3 sequence: CASSQPGSYEQYF. The DNA of the CDR3 is TGTGCCAGCAGCCAACCCGGTTCCTACGAGCAGTACTTC.